A single sample gave rise to the 31 T cell receptor beta chains below, sequenced in a study of glioma-infiltrating T cells after dendritic cell vaccination. Using immunoSEQ multiplex PCR, the repertoire was profiled, and TCRdb retains in-frame clones only, with some absent. The repertoire consists of 55,000 to 70,000 clones, with 82% occurring once and the leading ten covering 9% to 10%. The input for sequencing was blood, taken before dendritic cell vaccination. Receptors were obtained from a human donor with glioblastoma.

This clone has only a few counts. This chain joins TRBV18 and TRBJ1-5; 9 bases match TRBD1. The CDR3 covers 15 residues. The V and J ends lost 6 bases and 5 bases, in that order; junction bases with no gene match: 8. Looked up from germline, CDR1 is KGHSH and CDR2 is LQKENI. The DNA of the CDR3 is TGTGCCAGCTCTCCCGGGACAGGGCTTGATCAGCCCCAGCATTTT. The encoded protein is CASSPGTGLDQPQHF.

This sequence joins TRBV7-9 and TRBJ2-7; 9 bases match TRBD1. V lost 5 bases, J lost 5 bases, and 4 bases stayed unmatched. Per germline, CDR1 SEHNR and CDR2 FQNEAQ (reference sequence). This CDR3 has 13 residues. CDR3 sequence (DNA): TGTGCCAGCAGCAGGGACAGGGTCGACGAGCAGTACTTC. Protein sequence: CASSRDRVDEQYF.

CDR3 region: CAWSVLLTGDNEQFF. In DNA form, the CDR3 reads TGTGCCTGGAGTGTACTACTTACAGGGGACAATGAGCAGTTCTTC. The genes are TRBV30 and TRBJ2-1, with 7 bases identical to TRBD1. The germline V gene encodes CDR1 GTSNPN and CDR2 SVGIG (reference sequence). J was trimmed by 5 bases and V by 0 bases; bases with no gene match: 7. CDR3 length equals 15 residues.

V gene TRBV5-1 combines with J gene TRBJ2-2, with D perhaps matching TRBD1 (5 bases). CDR3 length: 16 residues. The germline V and J ends were trimmed by 0 bases and 0 bases, with 9 bases remaining between them. From germline, CDR1 is SGHRS and CDR2 YFSETQ. CDR3 DNA sequence: TGCGCCAGCAGCTTGGTCCCAGGGACGAACACCGGGGAGCTGTTTTTT. Translating gives CASSLVPGTNTGELFF.

This chain uses TRBV2 with TRBJ1-6; 11 bases are shared with TRBD1. Germline CDR1 is SNHLY and CDR2 is FYNNEI. This CDR3 contains 16 residues. V lost 2 bases and J lost 14; bases outside the gene matches: 11. CDR3 DNA: TGTGCCAGCAGTGAATACCCCGGGACAGGGGGAGGGACCCTCCACTTT. Translated, it gives CASSEYPGTGGGTLHF.

This chain uses TRBV5-1 with TRBJ2-5, with D possibly TRBD1 on 6 matching bases. The J call may be mistaken, given a closer DNA end match to TRBJ2-7. CDR3 length: 14 residues. Germline CDR1 is SGHRS and CDR2 is YFSETQ. As DNA, the CDR3 is TGCGCCAGCAGCTTGGCCCAGGGGACCTACGAGCAGTACTTC. This gives the protein CASSLAQGTYEQYF.

The chain combines TRBV7-9 with TRBJ1-2; D is unresolved. V was cut by 4 bases and J by 4 bases, with 13 bases left in between. Germline CDR1 and CDR2: SEHNR and FQNEAQ (reference sequence). The CDR3 runs to 14 residues. The CDR3 nucleotides are TGTGCCAGCAGCTCGGGAAGGGCCCGCTATGGCTACACCTTC. Its protein is CASSSGRARYGYTF.

In the case of this clone: The missing conserved phenylalanine or tryptophan at the end of this CDR3 makes a read error likely. This chain joins TRBV5-1 and TRBJ1-6; D possibly corresponds to TRBD1 (6 bases). Deletions cut 4 bases from V and 10 bases from J, with 15 bases between. This CDR3 spans 14 amino acids. CDR1 and CDR2 (germline): SGHRS, YFSETQ. CDR3 nucleotides: TGCGCCAGCAGCCCGGACAGTTTAATCTCACCCCTCCACCTT. Its translation: CASSPDSLISPLHL.

The chain carries TRBV30 and TRBJ1-5; 8 bases fit TRBD1. Germline CDR1 reads GTSNPN; CDR2 reads SVGIG (reference sequence). The CDR3 consists of 13 residues. With 5 bases clipped from V and 4 bases from J, the junction kept 4 bases outside the gene matches. The CDR3 here is CAWAGGLNQPQHF. The CDR3 DNA reads as TGTGCCTGGGCAGGGGGCCTAAATCAGCCCCAGCATTTT.

The chain joins TRBV6-5 to TRBJ2-7; 9 positions match TRBD2. J was trimmed by 2 bases and V by 0 bases; bases with no gene match: 2. Germline V CDR1 and CDR2: MNHEY, SVGAGI. The length of the CDR3 is 15 residues. The CDR3 bases are TGTGCCAGCAGTTACTCTAGCGGGGGACCCTACGAGCAGTACTTC. Translation gives CASSYSSGGPYEQYF.

The rearrangement joins TRBV27 to TRBJ1-5; D is ambiguous. Germline V gene lookup returns CDR1 MNHEY and CDR2 SMNVEV (reference sequence). The CDR3 has 18 residues. The ends were cut back, 3 bases at V and 2 bases at J, with 20 bases in the middle. CDR3 in amino acids: CASSFQGGRLSGNQPQHF. Written as DNA, the CDR3 is TGTGCCAGCAGTTTCCAAGGAGGGAGGCTTTCGGGCAATCAGCCCCAGCATTTT.

In the case of this clone: The identical CDR3 is also encoded by other nucleotide sequences in the sample. The rearrangement links TRBV7-9 to TRBJ2-3; the match to TRBD2 covers 7 bases. The CDR3 covers 14 residues. The V gene end was trimmed by 0 bases and the J gene end by 3 bases; junction bases not matched to a gene: 0. Germline CDR1 and CDR2: SEHNR and FQNEAQ (reference sequence). For the CDR3, the DNA is TGTGCCAGCAGCTTAGCGGGGGGGACAGATACGCAGTATTTT. This encodes CASSLAGGTDTQYF.

The chain recombines TRBV4-2 with TRBJ1-2; 7 positions agree with TRBD1. The germline V gene encodes CDR1 LGHNA and CDR2 YNFKEQ. The CDR3 loop spans 17 amino acids. The V segment lost 1 base and the J segment 3 bases; nucleotides outside the gene matches: 11. Here the CDR3 DNA reads TGTGCCAGCAGCCAAGTAGCGGAAAGGGGGCTATACTATGGCTACACCTTC. Translation: CASSQVAERGLYYGYTF.

CDR3 sequence (DNA): TGTGCCAGCAGTGAAACGGTCTATGGGGAGGAGACCCAGTACTTC. Residues: CASSETVYGEETQYF. This chain links TRBV6-1 with TRBJ2-5, with a tentative D call TRBD2 (5 bases). Germline V lookup: CDR1 MNHNS, CDR2 SASEGT. V was trimmed by 2 bases and J by 5 bases, leaving 15 bases between them. The CDR3 has 15 amino acids.

The chain employs TRBV7-2 and TRBJ2-7; unclear D gene. This CDR3 spans 17 amino acids. Germline V lookup: CDR1 SGHTA, CDR2 FQGNSA. The V and J ends lost 1 base and 0 bases respectively, with 16 bases between them. CDR3 coding DNA: TGTGCCAGCAGCTTAGGGGCACCCGGCTCCGGCTCCTACGAGCAGTACTTC. Its translation: CASSLGAPGSGSYEQYF.

The chain recombines TRBV7-9 with TRBJ1-1; D is perhaps TRBD1 (6 bases). The CDR3 contains 15 residues. The germline gives CDR1 SEHNR, CDR2 FQNEAQ (reference sequence). V dropped 7 bases and J dropped 3 bases, with 18 bases sitting between them. The CDR3 spells CASNPSRGADTEAFF. The CDR3 region has the DNA TGTGCCAGCAACCCCTCGCGGGGGGCTGACACTGAAGCTTTCTTT.

This clone occurred once. Here the CDR3 reads CASSQGGGNYGYTF. CDR3 nucleotide sequence: TGCGCCAGCAGCCAAGGAGGAGGGAACTATGGCTACACCTTC. V and J are TRBV4-1 and TRBJ1-2; D gene unclear. Trimming left V 1 base short and J 2 bases short, with 8 bases between. This CDR3 is built from 14 residues. Germline assignment: CDR1 MGHRA and CDR2 YSYEKL.

This clone was counted a single time. V and J are TRBV7-2 and TRBJ2-3; 8 nucleotides align to TRBD2. The CDR3 has 17 amino acids. Losses at the gene ends were 3 bases for V and 4 bases for J; bases not matched to a gene: 12. The germline CDR1 and CDR2 sequences are SGHTA and FQGNSA. CDR3: CASSFLPSSGRSDTQYF. CDR3 in DNA: TGTGCCAGCAGCTTTTTACCATCTAGCGGGCGATCAGATACGCAGTATTTT.

The chain has TRBV10-1 and TRBJ2-1; D might be TRBD2 (6 bases). The CDR3 sequence is 15 residues long. Trimming stripped 3 bases from V and 0 bases from J, with 9 bases between. Germline V gives CDR1 WNHNN, CDR2 SYGVQD (reference sequence). CDR3 amino acids: CASSDGGYSYNEQFF. The CDR3, as DNA: TGCGCCAGCAGTGATGGGGGGTACTCCTACAATGAGCAGTTCTTC.

This chain connects TRBV5-3 to TRBJ2-2; 7 nucleotides line up with TRBD1. TRBV5-3 is reported as an ORF; its role is uncertain. J was trimmed by 1 base and V by 5 bases; bases with no gene match: 5. CDR3 length equals 15 residues. CDR3 residues: CARRTQGLNTGELFF. The CDR3 DNA reads as TGTGCCAGAAGAACACAGGGGTTGAACACCGGGGAGCTGTTTTTT.

The V gene is TRBV29-1, the J gene TRBJ1-4; possible D gene TRBD1, 5 bases. V was clipped by 7 bases and J by 6 bases, with 18 bases between them. Germline V gene sequence: CDR1 SQVTM, CDR2 ANQGSEA. This CDR3 region has 14 residues. The CDR3 spells CSAQGGLMDEKLFF. The DNA for the CDR3 is TGCAGCGCGCAGGGTGGCCTCATGGATGAAAAACTGTTTTTT.

V usage is TRBV11-3 and J usage is TRBJ2-1; TRBD1 aligns across 10 bases. The germline gives CDR1 SGHNT, CDR2 YENEEA. There are 16 residues in the CDR3. The V and J ends lost 1 base and 9 bases, in that order; junction bases with no gene match: 9. The CDR3 DNA sequence: TGTGCCAGCAGCTTAGCGATCGGGACAGGGGAGGGTGAGCAGTTCTTC. This sequence encodes CASSLAIGTGEGEQFF.

The CDR3, as DNA: TGTGCCATCAGTGGGGGACAGGGAAAAGGGGCCGGGGAGCTGTTTTTT. Its protein is CAISGGQGKGAGELFF. The genes are TRBV10-3 and TRBJ2-2, with 9 bases fitting TRBD1. The CDR3 loop spans 16 amino acids. Per germline, CDR1 ENHRY and CDR2 SYGVKD. V trimming: 4 bases; J trimming: 6 bases; junction bases outside the gene matches: 9.

The chain combines TRBV27 with TRBJ2-7; 8 bases match TRBD1. CDR3 length: 16 amino acids. Per germline, CDR1 MNHEY and CDR2 SMNVEV (reference sequence). Losses at the gene ends were 11 bases for V and 5 bases for J; bases not matched to a gene: 20. CDR3 bases: TGTGCCGAAGGGCCGATATACCGGGACAGGACCCACGAGCAGTACTTC. Amino acid sequence: CAEGPIYRDRTHEQYF.

This chain's CDR3 is CASSRQGLETQYF. Written as DNA, the CDR3 is TGTGCCAGCAGCCGACAGGGGTTAGAGACCCAGTACTTC. The rearrangement uses TRBV5-6 and TRBJ2-5; 8 bases agree with TRBD1. CDR1 is SGHDT, CDR2 YYEEEE, per germline. This CDR3 contains 13 residues. The V gene end was trimmed by 4 bases and the J gene end by 4 bases; junction bases not matched to a gene: 3. Full variable domain (remainder filled in from reference TRBV5-6 and TRBJ2-5): DAGVTQSPTHLIKTRGQQVTLRCSPKSGHDTVSWYQQALGQGPQFIFQYYEEEERQRGNFPDRFSGHQFPNYSSELNVNALLLGDSALYLCASSRQGLETQYFGPGTRLLVL.

The gene calls are TRBV11-3 and TRBJ1-1; 7 bases align to TRBD1. Germline V lookup: CDR1 SGHNT, CDR2 YENEEA. The V segment lost 8 bases and the J segment 5 bases; nucleotides outside the gene matches: 2. The CDR3 sequence is 11 residues long. CDR3 sequence (DNA): TGTGCCAGCGCAGGGGGGACTGAAGCTTTCTTT. Translated, it gives CASAGGTEAFF.

This chain joins TRBV7-2 and TRBJ2-3; D is unclear. CDR3 length: 14 amino acids. Looked up from germline, CDR1 is SGHTA and CDR2 is FQGNSA. Trimming left V 0 bases short and J 5 bases short, with 9 bases between. The CDR3 loop is CASSLARVRDTQYF. For the CDR3, the DNA is TGTGCCAGCAGCTTAGCCCGGGTAAGAGATACGCAGTATTTT. The variable domain in full, completed from reference TRBV7-2 and TRBJ2-3, reads GAGVSQSPSNKVTEKGKDVELRCDPISGHTALYWYRQSLGQGLEFLIYFQGNSAPDKSGLPSDRFSAERTGGSVSTLTIQRTQQEDSAVYLCASSLARVRDTQYFGPGTRLTVL.

In nucleotides, the CDR3 is TGTGCCAGCAGGTCACAGGGTGCTGGGGCCAACGTCCTGACTTTC. It is translated as CASRSQGAGANVLTF. The V and J genes are TRBV28 and TRBJ2-6, with D maybe TRBD1 (6 bases). The ends were cut back, 6 bases at V and 2 bases at J, with 11 bases in the middle. CDR1 and CDR2 from the germline V gene are MDHEN and SYDVKM. There are 15 residues in the CDR3. The variable domain in full, completed from reference TRBV28 and TRBJ2-6, reads DVKVTQSSRYLVKRTGEKVFLECVQDMDHENMFWYRQDPGLGLRLIYFSYDVKMKEKGDIPEGYSVSREKKERFSLILESASTNQTSMYLCASRSQGAGANVLTFGAGSRLTVL.

The chain carries TRBV30 and TRBJ2-1, with 7 bases identical to TRBD1. The trim removed 6 bases at V and 0 bases at J, leaving 5 bases unmatched. The CDR3 sequence is 14 residues long. CDR1 GTSNPN and CDR2 SVGIG come from the germline V gene (reference sequence). The CDR3 DNA is TGTGCCTGCCACCGGGACAGCTCCTACAATGAGCAGTTCTTC. It codes for CACHRDSSYNEQFF.

The chain carries TRBV19 and TRBJ1-5; D is uncertain. Germline CDR1 and CDR2: LNHDA and SQIVND (reference sequence). The CDR3 is 15 amino acids. Trimming removed 0 bases at V and 6 bases at J, with 12 bases between. The CDR3 here is CASSIDLRGTQPQHF. CDR3 nucleotide sequence: TGTGCCAGTAGTATAGATCTCCGGGGTACTCAGCCCCAGCATTTT.

The chain links TRBV10-3 to TRBJ1-3, with TRBD1 identical over 7 bases. Looked up from germline, CDR1 is ENHRY and CDR2 is SYGVKD. V lost 7 bases and J lost 2; bases outside the gene matches: 11. This CDR3 region has 16 residues. CDR3: CAIKRYTGDAGNTIYF. As DNA, the CDR3 is TGTGCCATCAAACGCTATACAGGGGATGCTGGAAACACCATATATTTT.